The text below deals with one T cell receptor beta chain. This entry belongs to a study of blood T cells in healthy people across ages. The overall study: Template switching retrieved approximately one barcoded beta molecule for each two T cells.

Germline V gene data show CDR1 as SNHLY and CDR2 as FYNNEI. V was clipped by 6 bases and J by 0 bases, with 11 bases between them. The CDR3 runs to 14 residues. Total RNA extracted from each sample amounted to at least 5 micrograms. Next came a second PCR, run for roughly 6 to 11 cycles, which used a sample-barcoded 5' primer along with a J-beta primer mix. The authors tagged each cDNA molecule using a template-switch adaptor with 12 random nucleotides. All samples gave at least 2.5 million CDR3-containing paired-end reads. TCRdb reprocessed the 5' RACE reads via MiXCR and lists one record per CDR3 protein. The sample lists roughly 640,000 distinct CDR3 sequences, roughly 30% occurring once.

This clonotype was obtained from a woman aged 80 or over in good health. The sequenced material came from blood. This chain uses TRBV2 with TRBJ1-1; no firm D call. The CDR3 bases are TGTGCCAGCAGGGAGAACGGAATGAACACTGAAGCTTTCTTT. Protein product: CASRENGMNTEAFF.